Below are 30 T cell receptor beta chains sequenced from a single sample in a study of cytomegalovirus exposure and HLA in healthy donors. This table comes from immunoSEQ multiplex PCR, and its TCRdb copy is limited to in-frame clones, with some not included. The table includes roughly 240,000 clones, just under 90% detected once. Sample: PBMCs. All receptors derive from a young man in good health and CMV-seronegative.

The V gene is TRBV6-5, the J gene TRBJ2-7; TRBD1 agrees at 9 bases. J gave up 5 bases and V 2 bases, and 4 bases lay outside the gene matches. The CDR3 has 14 amino acids. From germline, CDR1 is MNHEY and CDR2 SVGAGI. The CDR3 region is CASSYNGQGNEQYF. The DNA of the CDR3 is TGTGCCAGCAGTTACAATGGACAGGGGAACGAGCAGTACTTC.

The chain couples TRBV7-2 to TRBJ1-2; 7 bases map to TRBD1. The V segment lost 6 bases and the J segment 7 bases; nucleotides outside the gene matches: 11. Germline values: CDR1 SGHTA, CDR2 FQGNSA. CDR3 length: 14 amino acids. CDR3 amino acids: CASSFSEGGSGYTF. The CDR3 DNA is TGTGCCAGCAGTTTTTCGGAAGGGGGCTCTGGCTACACCTTC.

J is TRBJ2-3 and V is TRBV7-2; a weak D match, TRBD2 (6 bases). V was shortened by 3 bases and J by 2 bases, with 12 bases between the two germline ends. The CDR3 has 15 amino acids. Per germline, CDR1 SGHTA and CDR2 FQGNSA. CDR3 nucleotide sequence: TGTGCCAGCAGCTTCCGGGAGATATCCACAGATACGCAGTATTTT. As protein: CASSFREISTDTQYF. The full variable domain, completed using reference TRBV7-2 and TRBJ2-3, is GAGVSQSPSNKVTEKGKDVELRCDPISGHTALYWYRQSLGQGLEFLIYFQGNSAPDKSGLPSDRFSAERTGGSVSTLTIQRTQQEDSAVYLCASSFREISTDTQYFGPGTRLTVL.

This clone was counted between two and nine times. The same CDR3 also results from other DNA sequences found in this sample. V gene TRBV2 combines with J gene TRBJ2-2, with D possibly matching TRBD1 (6 bases). The CDR3 has 14 residues. The V and J ends lost 4 bases and 1 base respectively, with 7 bases between them. Germline values: CDR1 SNHLY, CDR2 FYNNEI. The CDR3 reads CASSVTGNTGELFF. The CDR3 DNA sequence: TGTGCCAGCAGTGTGACAGGGAACACCGGGGAGCTGTTTTTT.

The chain carries TRBV28 and TRBJ2-7; 10 nucleotides agree with TRBD2. The V gene end was trimmed by 1 base and the J gene end by 0 bases; junction bases not matched to a gene: 9. This CDR3 spans 18 amino acids. Germline V gives CDR1 MDHEN, CDR2 SYDVKM. CDR3 nucleotide sequence: TGTGCCAGCAGTTTATATCTCCGACTAGCGGGTGTCTCCTACGAGCAGTACTTC. Protein product: CASSLYLRLAGVSYEQYF.

This clone was picked up a small number of times. The chain combines TRBV11-3 with TRBJ2-3; 10 nucleotides agree with TRBD2. The CDR3 contains 15 residues. J was trimmed by 11 bases and V by 4 bases; bases with no gene match: 12. In germline, CDR1 is SGHNT, CDR2 YENEEA. CDR3 DNA sequence: TGTGCCAGCAGCTCAAGCGGGGGGGCAGTCCAGCAGCAGTATTTT. Protein product: CASSSSGGAVQQQYF.

The V gene is TRBV19, the J gene TRBJ1-1, with D possibly matching TRBD1 (6 bases). CDR1 and CDR2 (germline): LNHDA, SQIVND (reference sequence). Trimming took 10 bases from V and 0 from J, leaving 15 bases between them. The CDR3 length is 14 residues. In DNA, the CDR3 is TGTGCCACCAGGACAGAGCCCATGAACACTGAAGCTTTCTTT. This gives the protein CATRTEPMNTEAFF. Filled out from reference TRBV19 and TRBJ1-1, the complete variable domain reads DGGITQSPKYLFRKEGQNVTLSCEQNLNHDAMYWYRQDPGQGLRLIYYSQIVNDFQKGDIAEGYSVSREKKESFPLTVTSAQKNPTAFYLCATRTEPMNTEAFFGQGTRLTVV.

The CDR3 reads CASSQEYNSYNEQFF. In nucleotides, the CDR3 is TGCGCCAGCAGCCAAGAATACAACAGCTACAATGAGCAGTTCTTC. The gene calls are TRBV4-1 and TRBJ2-1, with D unclear. The CDR3 consists of 15 residues. V gave up 0 bases and J gave up 3 bases, with 9 bases separating them. Germline lookup yields CDR1 MGHRA and CDR2 YSYEKL.

The gene calls are TRBV30 and TRBJ2-1; a weak D match, TRBD2 (6 bases). Germline CDR1 is GTSNPN and CDR2 is SVGIG (reference sequence). Trimming left V 2 bases short and J 8 bases short, with 22 bases between. The CDR3 is made up of 16 amino acids. The CDR3 sequence is CAWSILAGKSIDEQFF. Written as DNA, the CDR3 is TGTGCCTGGAGTATCCTTGCGGGGAAGAGCATCGATGAGCAGTTCTTC.

The chain couples TRBV2 to TRBJ2-5; 10 bases map to TRBD1. Looked up from germline, CDR1 is SNHLY and CDR2 is FYNNEI. J gave up 2 bases and V 7 bases, and 7 bases lay outside the gene matches. The CDR3 runs 15 residues. DNA of the CDR3: TGTGCCAGCAAGCAGCGGACAGGGGGACAAGAGACCCAGTACTTC. It codes for CASKQRTGGQETQYF.

This clone occurred a few times. The chain recombines TRBV5-1 with TRBJ2-1, with 8 bases identical to TRBD2. Trimming cost V 4 bases and J 13 bases; bases outside gene matches: 13. There are 14 residues in the CDR3. Germline-derived CDR1 and CDR2 are SGHRS and YFSETQ. DNA of the CDR3: TGCGCCAGCAGCCCGGATACTAGCGGCAGAATCCAGTTCTTC. It translates to CASSPDTSGRIQFF. The entire variable domain, with the rest obtained from reference TRBV5-1 and TRBJ2-1, is as follows: KAGVTQTPRYLIKTRGQQVTLSCSPISGHRSVSWYQQTPGQGLQFLFEYFSETQRNKGNFPGRFSGRQFSNSRSEMNVSTLELGDSALYLCASSPDTSGRIQFFGPGTRLTVL.

The genes are TRBV5-6 and TRBJ2-3; D is unresolved. V gave up 0 bases and J gave up 9 bases, with 8 bases separating them. CDR1 is SGHDT and CDR2 is YYEEEE in the germline V gene. The CDR3 runs to 12 residues. The DNA of the CDR3 is TGTGCCAGCAGCTTGGGGGCACGCACGCAGTATTTT. Encoded protein: CASSLGARTQYF.

The rearrangement uses TRBV7-6 and TRBJ2-3; 8 positions match TRBD1. The V gene's germline CDR1 is SGHVS and CDR2 FNYEAQ. The CDR3 is 16 amino acids. The J segment lost 4 bases and the V segment lost 4 bases, leaving 10 bases of the junction unmatched. CDR3 in amino acids: CASSSRSRGQADTQYF. DNA for the CDR3: TGTGCCAGCAGCTCCAGATCCAGGGGGCAGGCAGATACGCAGTATTTT.

J is TRBJ1-2 and V is TRBV30, with 7 bases matching TRBD1. V lost 0 bases to trimming and J lost 7 bases; unmatched junction nucleotides: 8. The germline gives CDR1 GTSNPN, CDR2 SVGIG (reference sequence). CDR3 length: 14 residues. The CDR3 DNA reads as TGTGCCTGGAGTGTCAGACAGGGTTGGTGTGGCTACACCTTC. Its translation is CAWSVRQGWCGYTF.

This chain uses TRBV4-3 with TRBJ2-7; D is perhaps TRBD1 (5 bases). Germline CDR1 and CDR2: LGHNA and YSLEER. V lost 1 base to trimming and J lost 3 bases, with 13 bases between them. This CDR3 is built from 15 residues. The CDR3 sequence: CASSQGRGHYYEQYF. CDR3 bases: TGCGCCAGCAGCCAAGGTAGAGGACACTACTACGAGCAGTACTTC.

The chain is built from TRBV11-2 and TRBJ2-2, with 8 bases matching TRBD1. V lost 5 bases and J lost 1; bases outside the gene matches: 6. The CDR3 runs 16 residues. From germline, CDR1 is SGHAT and CDR2 FQNNGV. The DNA for the CDR3 is TGTGCCAGCAGCGCCACCGGGACAGGGAACACCGGGGAGCTGTTTTTT. Its protein product is CASSATGTGNTGELFF.

V and J are TRBV5-5 and TRBJ2-7, with a weak D call TRBD1 (6 bases). Germline V gene sequence: CDR1 SGHKS, CDR2 YYEKEE (reference sequence). V was cut by 4 bases and J by 1 base, with 15 bases left in between. The length of the CDR3 is 15 residues. Here the CDR3 DNA reads TGTGCCAGCAGCCGGGGTGCCGGGACATCCTACGAGCAGTACTTC. This translates into CASSRGAGTSYEQYF.

This chain connects TRBV5-1 to TRBJ1-1; TRBD1 might be the D (5 bases). Trimming cost V 5 bases and J 5 bases, with 16 bases left between them. CDR3 length equals 14 residues. In germline, CDR1 is SGHRS, CDR2 YFSETQ. CDR3 sequence (DNA): TGCGCCAGCAGTTCGAATACAGGAGGGACTGAAGCTTTCTTT. Translation gives CASSSNTGGTEAFF.

This clone occurred a few times. The chain uses TRBV7-3 and TRBJ2-3; a possible D gene is TRBD2 (5 bases). Trimming stripped 5 bases from V and 4 bases from J, with 16 bases between. This CDR3 has 15 residues. In germline, CDR1 is SGHTA, CDR2 FQGTGA. CDR3 DNA: TGTGCCAGCAGCCCGCACGCCGCTAGCCCAGATACGCAGTATTTT. Translating it yields CASSPHAASPDTQYF.

This sequence joins TRBV6-1 and TRBJ2-3, with TRBD2 as a possible D gene (6 bases). Germline V CDR1 and CDR2: MNHNS, SASEGT. The CDR3 spans 14 residues. V dropped 6 bases and J dropped 4 bases, with 14 bases sitting between them. This CDR3 is CASSHGPGADTQYF. Written as DNA, the CDR3 is TGTGCCAGCAGCCACGGACCGGGAGCAGATACGCAGTATTTT.

CDR3 residues: CASSLQGVSNQPQHF. The CDR3 DNA sequence: TGTGCCAGCTCACTTCAGGGGGTCAGCAATCAGCCCCAGCATTTT. This chain links TRBV18 with TRBJ1-5; 7 bases are a match to TRBD1. This CDR3 has 15 residues. CDR1 is KGHSH, CDR2 LQKENI, per germline. V dropped 4 bases and J dropped 1; count of bases not matched to a gene: 4.

The chain uses TRBV4-3 and TRBJ2-1; 11 positions agree with TRBD1. Germline V gives CDR1 LGHNA, CDR2 YSLEER. The junction had 4 bases not matched to a gene; V was cut back by 2 bases and J by 7 bases. The CDR3 totals 15 residues. In nucleotides, the CDR3 is TGCGCCAGCAGCCAACGGGACAGGGGGACGAATGAGCAGTTCTTC. The encoded protein is CASSQRDRGTNEQFF.

The chain combines TRBV7-8 with TRBJ2-7; TRBD1 is a possible D gene (5 bases). CDR1 is SGHVS, CDR2 FQNEAQ, per germline. The V end was cut by 4 bases, the J end by 4 bases, with 8 bases between. The CDR3 is 12 amino acids. DNA of the CDR3: TGTGCCAGCAGCTGGACACGTTACGAGCAGTACTTC. Translating it yields CASSWTRYEQYF.

The rearrangement uses TRBV5-6 and TRBJ1-4, with TRBD1 matching 7 bases. This CDR3 has 17 amino acids. The V and J ends lost 8 bases and 0 bases, in that order; junction bases with no gene match: 13. Germline CDR1 and CDR2: SGHDT and YYEEEE. In DNA form, the CDR3 reads TGTGCCAGGTATTGCAGGGGGATTTTGGCAACTAATGAAAAACTGTTTTTT. It is translated as CARYCRGILATNEKLFF.

This chain connects TRBV21-1 to TRBJ2-7; the table calls TRBD2, which could not be checked here. TRBV21-1 is flagged as a pseudogene. There are 13 residues in the CDR3. The CDR3 DNA follows: TGTGCCAGCAGGAGCGGGAGCTCCTACGAGCAGTACTTC. Translation gives CASRSGSSYEQYF.

The CDR3 reads CASSPRGAGGLEQYF. Here the CDR3 DNA reads TGTGCCAGCAGTCCCCGGGGAGCGGGGGGGCTCGAGCAGTACTTC. J is TRBJ2-7 and V is TRBV6-1; 10 bases map to TRBD2. The CDR3 runs 15 residues. V was pared by 5 bases and J by 6 bases, with 10 bases of the junction left unmatched. Germline CDR1 and CDR2: MNHNS and SASEGT.

This clone has ten or more counts. The CDR3 nucleotides are TGTGCCAGCGCTAGCGGGGCCCCTTACGAGCAGTACTTC. As protein: CASASGAPYEQYF. This rearrangement joins TRBV18 to TRBJ2-7, with 9 bases identical to TRBD2. The ends lost 8 bases at V and 4 bases at J; junction bases unmatched: 6. This CDR3 is built from 13 residues. Germline values: CDR1 KGHSH, CDR2 LQKENI.

J is TRBJ1-5 and V is TRBV28, with D uncertain. The CDR3 runs to 14 residues. Deletions cut 5 bases from V and 10 bases from J, with 18 bases between. Germline CDR1 is MDHEN and CDR2 is SYDVKM. The CDR3 DNA reads TGTGCCAGCAGTGTGACGACTCCTCGAGATCCCCAGCATTTT. Translating it yields CASSVTTPRDPQHF.

The chain combines TRBV6-6 with TRBJ1-4; D perhaps matches TRBD1 (6 bases). CDR3 length: 13 residues. Germline assignment: CDR1 MNHNY and CDR2 SVGAGI (reference sequence). The V end lost 4 bases, the J end lost 5 bases, and 8 bases lay between the germline ends. The CDR3: CASSWQGNEKLFF. The CDR3 DNA reads TGTGCCAGCAGTTGGCAGGGGAATGAAAAACTGTTTTTT.

The gene calls are TRBV7-2 and TRBJ1-1; D perhaps matches TRBD1 (6 bases). V was pared by 0 bases and J by 10 bases, with 21 bases between. The CDR3 spans 16 residues. Germline CDR1 SGHTA, CDR2 FQGNSA. CDR3: CASSLAFGTSDTGAFF. CDR3 nucleotides: TGTGCCAGCAGCTTAGCGTTCGGGACATCGGATACGGGAGCTTTCTTT.